This entry lists 31 T cell receptor beta chains sequenced from one sample in a study of shared clonotypes between healthy human individuals. Repertoires were generated with immunoSEQ multiplex PCR, while TCRdb's copy carries only in-frame clones and drops some. The sample records some 2,000,000 clones, roughly 94% being singletons. The material sequenced was naive CD4+ T cells sorted from blood. Indicated subset: CD45RA+ positively selected. The receptors derive from a man between 18 and 29 years old in good health.

For the CDR3, the DNA is TGTGCCAGCAGCCCTTTGGTGGGAGCTGAAAAACTGTTTTTT. It translates to CASSPLVGAEKLFF. The chain is built from TRBV7-8 and TRBJ1-4; the D is unclear. CDR3 length: 14 residues. Per germline, CDR1 SGHVS and CDR2 FQNEAQ. V lost 5 bases to trimming and J lost 7 bases, with 14 bases between them.

The chain joins TRBV5-1 to TRBJ2-7; tentatively, D is TRBD1 (6 bases). V lost 5 bases and J 0 bases, leaving 15 bases between the germline ends. The CDR3 consists of 15 residues. Germline CDR1 SGHRS, CDR2 YFSETQ. CDR3 sequence reads: CASSREQGPSYEQYF. The CDR3 DNA is TGCGCCAGCAGTCGCGAACAGGGTCCCTCCTACGAGCAGTACTTC.

The chain carries TRBV19 and TRBJ1-1; 7 nucleotides agree with TRBD1. J was trimmed by 1 base and V by 4 bases; bases with no gene match: 3. The CDR3 spans 14 residues. The V gene's germline CDR1 is LNHDA and CDR2 SQIVND (reference sequence). CDR3 protein: CASSTGTANTEAFF. For the CDR3, the DNA is TGTGCCAGTAGTACCGGGACAGCGAACACTGAAGCTTTCTTT.

This chain joins TRBV5-1 and TRBJ2-7; D gene unclear. V gave up 3 bases and J gave up 6 bases, with 16 bases separating them. In germline, CDR1 is SGHRS, CDR2 YFSETQ. The CDR3 spans 14 residues. CDR3 nucleotides: TGCGCCAGCAGCTCCCCGCAGCCTGGCACCGAGCAGTACTTC. Its protein product is CASSSPQPGTEQYF.

On this clone: Other DNA sequences within the sample encode an identical CDR3. The chain carries TRBV2 and TRBJ2-2; D remains ambiguous. The germline gives CDR1 SNHLY, CDR2 FYNNEI. This CDR3 is built from 13 residues. The germline V and J ends were trimmed by 3 bases and 4 bases, with 6 bases remaining between them. In DNA, the CDR3 is TGTGCCAGCAGTGAGCGTTCCACCGGGGAGCTGTTTTTT. This codes for CASSERSTGELFF.

The chain is built from TRBV9 and TRBJ1-4; D not resolved. Germline V gives CDR1 SGDLS, CDR2 YYNGEE. The ends were cut back, 0 bases at V and 2 bases at J, with 8 bases in the middle. The CDR3 extends over 15 amino acids. DNA of the CDR3: TGTGCCAGCAGCGTAGGCATAGAGACTAATGAAAAACTGTTTTTT. This encodes CASSVGIETNEKLFF.

J is TRBJ2-2 and V is TRBV11-3; no firm D call. V gave up 6 bases and J gave up 7 bases, with 9 bases separating them. The CDR3 contains 12 residues. Germline V gene data show CDR1 as SGHNT and CDR2 as YENEEA. CDR3 nucleotides: TGTGCCAGCAGTCCTCAGGACGGGGAGCTGTTTTTT. It codes for CASSPQDGELFF.

The chain is built from TRBV18 and TRBJ2-7, with 9 bases fitting TRBD1. V lost 3 bases, J lost 3 bases, and 9 bases stayed unmatched. Germline CDR1 and CDR2: KGHSH and LQKENI. This CDR3 comprises 16 residues. CDR3 DNA sequence: TGTGCCAGCTCACCCCAGGACAGGGGAAGAGGCTACGAGCAGTACTTC. This sequence encodes CASSPQDRGRGYEQYF.

This chain links TRBV29-1 with TRBJ2-5, with 10 bases that match TRBD1. The CDR3 is made up of 15 amino acids. Trimming removed 5 bases from V and 5 bases from J; junction bases left unmatched: 11. CDR1 is SQVTM and CDR2 is ANQGSEA in the germline V gene. The CDR3 DNA sequence: TGCAGCGTTTACGACACCGGGACAGGGGTTGAGACCCAGTACTTC. Translating it yields CSVYDTGTGVETQYF.

This chain's CDR3 is CASSLGQTSGGNTDTQYF. The CDR3 DNA follows: TGCGCCAGCAGCTTGGGGCAGACTAGCGGGGGGAACACAGATACGCAGTATTTT. The V gene is TRBV5-1, the J gene TRBJ2-3; 13 bases map to TRBD2. The junction had 6 bases not matched to a gene; V was cut back by 0 bases and J by 2 bases. The CDR3 has 18 residues. The germline CDR1 and CDR2 sequences are SGHRS and YFSETQ.

The rearrangement links TRBV19 to TRBJ2-6; no clear D gene. Germline V lookup: CDR1 LNHDA, CDR2 SQIVND (reference sequence). Trimming took 7 bases from V and 0 from J, leaving 7 bases between them. The CDR3 is made up of 14 amino acids. The CDR3, as DNA: TGTGCCAGTACCTTCGCCTCTGGGGCCAACGTCCTGACTTTC. Protein sequence: CASTFASGANVLTF.

For this clone: Within the sample, other DNA sequences also encode this same CDR3. V gene TRBV6-5 combines with J gene TRBJ2-3; 8 nucleotides match TRBD2. CDR1 and CDR2 (germline): MNHEY, SVGAGI. The CDR3 extends over 14 amino acids. Unmatched junction bases numbered 8, after V lost 9 bases and J lost 3 bases. The chain's CDR3 is CASSRAGATDTQYF. The CDR3, as DNA: TGTGCCAGTTCACGAGCGGGAGCTACAGATACGCAGTATTTT.

For this clone: Other DNA sequences from this sample encode an identical CDR3 as well. The chain recombines TRBV9 with TRBJ2-1; D not certain. Per the germline V gene, CDR1 is SGDLS and CDR2 is YYNGEE. V was clipped by 0 bases and J by 0 bases, with 10 bases between them. This CDR3 spans 16 amino acids. Written as DNA, the CDR3 is TGTGCCAGCAGCGTAGCAGGCCCAAGCTCCTACAATGAGCAGTTCTTC. Translation: CASSVAGPSSYNEQFF.

The genes are TRBV30 and TRBJ1-6, with 8 bases that match TRBD1. Trimming at V came to 1 base and at J to 10 bases, leaving 12 bases not matched to a gene. Germline V gene data show CDR1 as GTSNPN and CDR2 as SVGIG (reference sequence). The CDR3 runs 16 residues. The CDR3 nucleotides are TGTGCCTGGAGTGAACAGGGCAGGGGGCTCGGGTCACCCCTCCACTTT. This encodes CAWSEQGRGLGSPLHF. The full variable domain, rest sourced from reference TRBV30 and TRBJ1-6, is SQTIHQWPATLVQPVGSPLSLECTVEGTSNPNLYWYRQAAGRGLQLLFYSVGIGQISSEVPQNLSASRPQDRQFILSSKKLLLSDSGFYLCAWSEQGRGLGSPLHFGNGTRLTVT.

V and J are TRBV27 and TRBJ1-2; 7 bases align to TRBD1. Germline CDR1 is MNHEY and CDR2 is SMNVEV (reference sequence). The CDR3 contains 14 residues. The trim removed 5 bases at V and 4 bases at J, leaving 7 bases unmatched. CDR3 protein: CASSVRGGFYGYTF. Written as DNA, the CDR3 is TGTGCCAGCAGTGTCAGGGGGGGGTTCTATGGCTACACCTTC.

The rearrangement joins TRBV28 to TRBJ2-3, with D hard to call. Trimming removed 7 bases at V and 2 bases at J, with 16 bases between. The CDR3 runs 15 residues. Germline V gene data show CDR1 as MDHEN and CDR2 as SYDVKM. In DNA, the CDR3 is TGTGCCAGCACATACGCCCTGGGAAACACAGATACGCAGTATTTT. This gives the protein CASTYALGNTDTQYF.

The chain carries TRBV5-1 and TRBJ1-2; D is undetermined. Germline assignment: CDR1 SGHRS and CDR2 YFSETQ. CDR3 length: 13 residues. V dropped 1 base and J dropped 0 bases, with 4 bases sitting between them. CDR3 amino acids: CASSLPTNYGYTF. In nucleotides, the CDR3 is TGCGCCAGCAGCTTGCCTACTAACTATGGCTACACCTTC.

In the case of this clone: Distinct nucleotide sequences in the sample also encode this CDR3. The chain couples TRBV7-2 to TRBJ2-5; D is perhaps TRBD2 (6 bases). Germline V CDR1 and CDR2: SGHTA, FQGNSA. The CDR3 has 11 residues. Trimming cost V 5 bases and J 5 bases, with 6 bases left between them. The CDR3 sequence is CASSAGETQYF. DNA of the CDR3: TGTGCCAGCAGCGCGGGGGAGACCCAGTACTTC.

The chain uses TRBV28 and TRBJ1-2; D unresolved. The CDR3 runs 11 residues. Germline V CDR1 and CDR2: MDHEN, SYDVKM. V lost 3 bases, J lost 6 bases, and 5 bases lay in between. The CDR3 sequence: CASSFEDGYTF. The DNA for the CDR3 is TGTGCCAGCAGTTTCGAGGATGGCTACACCTTC.

The CDR3 DNA reads TGTGCCTGGAGTACCCCTAACAGGGAAGATGAAAAACTGTTTTTT. It encodes CAWSTPNREDEKLFF. The rearrangement links TRBV30 to TRBJ1-4; D is perhaps TRBD1 (6 bases). This CDR3 comprises 15 residues. Per the germline V gene, CDR1 is GTSNPN and CDR2 is SVGIG (reference sequence). V lost 2 bases to trimming and J lost 6 bases, with 16 bases between them.

The rearrangement links TRBV6-5 to TRBJ2-5; 7 nucleotides align to TRBD2. Germline V gene lookup returns CDR1 MNHEY and CDR2 SVGAGI. CDR3 size: 16 residues. With V trimmed by 5 bases and J by 6 bases, 15 bases remained unmatched. CDR3 bases: TGTGCCAGCAGTCACTATACCGGGACTACGGAACAGACCCAGTACTTC. Translation: CASSHYTGTTEQTQYF.

The chain couples TRBV7-2 to TRBJ1-6; 8 nucleotides line up with TRBD1. Germline lookup yields CDR1 SGHTA and CDR2 FQGNSA. Germline trimming cut 6 bases from V and 10 bases from J; bases unmatched to any gene: 8. The CDR3 totals 14 residues. The CDR3 nucleotides read TGTGCCAGCAGGCTGCAGGGGGCTTGGTCACCCCTCCACTTT. Protein product: CASRLQGAWSPLHF.

V gene TRBV30 combines with J gene TRBJ2-6; D gene uncertain. The CDR3 extends over 16 amino acids. Germline values: CDR1 GTSNPN, CDR2 SVGIG (reference sequence). The V end lost 3 bases, the J end lost 1 base, and 13 bases lay between the germline ends. CDR3 sequence (DNA): TGTGCCTGGAGCGCCACCCGATGGTCTGGGGCCAACGTCCTGACTTTC. Its translation: CAWSATRWSGANVLTF.

In DNA, the CDR3 is TGTGCCATCAGTGAGTCTAGCCAGGGAACCTACGAGCAGTACTTC. It codes for CAISESSQGTYEQYF. The chain links TRBV10-3 to TRBJ2-7, with D perhaps TRBD1 (5 bases). The CDR3 has 15 residues. Trimming took off 0 bases at V and 2 bases at J, with 11 bases between the two ends. Per germline, CDR1 ENHRY and CDR2 SYGVKD.

J is TRBJ2-3 and V is TRBV4-2, with 12 bases identical to TRBD2. Trimming removed 4 bases from V and 3 bases from J; junction bases left unmatched: 8. Germline CDR1 is LGHNA and CDR2 is YNFKEQ. CDR3 length: 17 residues. Written as DNA, the CDR3 is TGTGCCAGCAGCCCCAGGACTAGCGGGGTCTATACAGATACGCAGTATTTT. Translating gives CASSPRTSGVYTDTQYF.

This chain uses TRBV11-1 with TRBJ1-1; D is unclear. Germline assignment: CDR1 SGHAT and CDR2 FQDESV (reference sequence). V was trimmed by 5 bases and J by 5 bases, leaving 12 bases between them. The CDR3 is 13 amino acids. The CDR3 region is CASSPQFPTEAFF. CDR3 nucleotides: TGTGCCAGCAGCCCCCAATTTCCGACTGAAGCTTTCTTT.

The genes are TRBV12-2 and TRBJ2-7; the D segment call TRBD2 is taken from the table without a DNA check. TRBV12-2 is tagged as a pseudogene. This CDR3 has 18 amino acids. CDR3 sequence (DNA): TGTGCAAGTCGCTCCTTAGCCGCAACTAAGAGCGGGGGCTACGAGCAGTACTTC. Translating it yields CASRSLAATKSGGYEQYF.

The gene calls are TRBV18 and TRBJ1-6; D is uncertain. Germline V gene sequence: CDR1 KGHSH, CDR2 LQKENI. V lost 2 bases and J 6 bases, leaving 5 bases between the germline ends. The CDR3 covers 13 residues. The CDR3 loop is CASSPEINSPLHF. The CDR3 DNA sequence: TGTGCCAGCTCACCAGAGATTAATTCACCCCTCCACTTT.

Comment on this clone: The same CDR3 arises from other DNA sequences in this sample as well. The CDR3 coding sequence is TGCAGCGTTGGGCAGGGTGATAATTCACCCCTCCACTTT. Residues: CSVGQGDNSPLHF. V usage is TRBV29-1 and J usage is TRBJ1-6; tentative D call: TRBD1 (5 bases). CDR1 SQVTM and CDR2 ANQGSEA come from the germline V gene. Between the trimmed V and J ends, which lost 4 bases and 5 bases, there was a span of 9 bases. This CDR3 comprises 13 residues.

V gene TRBV7-8 combines with J gene TRBJ2-1, with 10 bases matching TRBD2. CDR3 length: 15 amino acids. Looked up from germline, CDR1 is SGHVS and CDR2 is FQNEAQ. J lost 7 bases, V lost 1 base, and 4 bases had no gene match. This CDR3 reads CASSLGTSGLNEQFF. CDR3 nucleotide sequence: TGTGCCAGCAGCTTAGGGACTAGCGGACTGAATGAGCAGTTCTTC. Full variable domain (rest looked up from reference TRBV7-8 and TRBJ2-1): GAGVSQSPRYKVAKRGQDVALRCDPISGHVSLFWYQQALGQGPEFLTYFQNEAQLDKSGLPSDRFFAERPEGSVSTLKIQRTQQEDSAVYLCASSLGTSGLNEQFFGPGTRLTVL.

This clone has just a few counts. V and J are TRBV19 and TRBJ1-5; 7 nucleotides match TRBD1. J was trimmed by 7 bases and V by 3 bases; bases with no gene match: 15. Germline V gene data show CDR1 as LNHDA and CDR2 as SQIVND (reference sequence). The CDR3 length is 17 residues. CDR3 amino acids: CASSILSHRGRGQPQHF. The CDR3, as DNA: TGTGCCAGTAGTATCCTTTCCCACAGGGGAAGGGGACAGCCCCAGCATTTT. Combining the CDR3 with reference TRBV19 and TRBJ1-5 gives the whole variable domain DGGITQSPKYLFRKEGQNVTLSCEQNLNHDAMYWYRQDPGQGLRLIYYSQIVNDFQKGDIAEGYSVSREKKESFPLTVTSAQKNPTAFYLCASSILSHRGRGQPQHFGDGTRLSIL.